A selection of T cell receptor beta chains follows, all from one sample in a study of T cell responses to AZD1222 COVID-19 vaccine. Clones were sequenced by immunoSEQ multiplex PCR, and TCRdb holds only the in-frame ones, with some missing. The sample holds more than 90,000 clones, 65% to 85% seen once. Source: peripheral blood, taken on day 0 of AZD1222 vaccination. The receptors stem from an adult in good health. CDR3s include the opening cysteine and the closing phenylalanine or tryptophan. The D gene is left open where the match is weak. Clone size, where shown, is once, few, many, or a class for clones that have expanded.

>-|TRBV4-3|TRBJ2-7|TRBD1
CASSQEAGQGTYEQYF
TGCGCCAGCAGCCAAGAAGCGGGACAGGGGACCTACGAGCAGTACTTC
>-|TRBV11-3|TRBJ2-2|-
CASSLGHQTGELFF
TGTGCCAGCAGCCTAGGACACCAGACCGGGGAGCTGTTTTTT
>-|TRBV19|TRBJ1-2|-
CASTPPAGQGYGYTF
TGTGCCAGTACCCCCCCTGCGGGACAAGGATATGGCTACACCTTC
>-|TRBV10-3|TRBJ1-2|TRBD1
CAIRRDSGSYGYTF
TGTGCCATCAGGCGGGACAGCGGATCCTATGGCTACACCTTC
>-|TRBV18|TRBJ1-2|TRBD1
CASSPAGQGNYGYTF
TGTGCCAGCTCACCGGCCGGACAGGGGAACTATGGCTACACCTTC
>-|TRBV7-2|TRBJ1-2|TRBD1
CASSFSTGKNGYTF
TGTGCCAGCAGCTTTTCGACAGGGAAAAATGGCTACACCTTC
>-|TRBV5-1|TRBJ2-3|-
CASSLLASPTDTQYF
TGCGCCAGCAGCTTGTTGGCTAGCCCCACAGATACGCAGTATTTT
>-|TRBV18|TRBJ1-2|-
CASSEAVYGYTF
TGTGCCAGCTCAGAGGCTGTCTATGGCTACACCTTC
>-|TRBV15|TRBJ2-7|TRBD2
CATSREGGAYEQYF
TGTGCCACCAGCAGAGAGGGGGGGGCCTACGAGCAGTACTTC
>-|TRBV11-1|TRBJ2-7|-
CASSSLPSSVDDEQYF
TGTGCCAGCAGCTCATTACCTTCGAGTGTGGATGACGAGCAGTACTTC
>-|TRBV7-8|TRBJ1-1|-
CASSLSEMNTEAFF
TGTGCCAGCAGCTTATCAGAGATGAACACTGAAGCTTTCTTT
>-|TRBV19|TRBJ1-6|-
CASSILGKIHNSPLHF
TGTGCCAGTAGTATATTAGGGAAAATTCATAATTCACCCCTCCACTTT
>-|TRBV19|TRBJ2-1|TRBD2
CASSTEGLVSYNEQFF
TGTGCCAGTTCAACTGAAGGACTAGTGAGCTACAATGAGCAGTTCTTC
>few|TRBV6-2/TRBV6-3|TRBJ1-5|TRBD1
CASSRDRGWGQPQHF
TGTGCCAGCAGCCGGGACAGGGGCTGGGGTCAGCCCCAGCATTTT
>-|TRBV5-1|TRBJ2-1|TRBD1
CASSLGRTGLDEQFF
TGCGCCAGCAGCTTGGGAAGGACAGGGCTCGATGAGCAGTTCTTC
>-|TRBV7-9|TRBJ2-3|-
CASSSTGSTDTQYF
TGTGCCAGCAGCTCTACAGGGTCCACAGATACGCAGTATTTT
>-|TRBV28|TRBJ1-4|TRBD1
CASSSGGTGSEKLFF
TGTGCCAGCAGTTCGGGGGGGACAGGGTCTGAAAAACTGTTTTTT
>-|TRBV28|TRBJ1-1|-
CASRSDYMNTEAFF
TGTGCCAGCAGGTCAGATTACATGAACACTGAAGCTTTCTTT
>-|TRBV21-1|TRBJ1-5|-
CASSNLYQPQHF
TGTGCCAGCAGCAATTTATATCAGCCCCAGCATTTT
>-|TRBV7-8|TRBJ2-7|-
CASSRGRDTLKYF
TGTGCCAGCAGCCGAGGTAGGGACACCCTGAAGTACTTC
>-|TRBV6-2/TRBV6-3|TRBJ1-1|-
CASSSQAMNTEAFF
TGTGCCAGCAGCTCCCAGGCAATGAACACTGAAGCTTTCTTT
>-|TRBV25-1|TRBJ1-3|-
CASSGGGAGNTIYF
TGTGCCAGCAGTGGCGGTGGGGCCGGAAACACCATATATTTT
>-|TRBV5-1|TRBJ2-2|-
CASGRRTPGELFF
TGCGCCAGCGGGAGGAGGACGCCCGGGGAGCTGTTTTTT
>once|TRBV7-8|TRBJ2-5|-
CASSRDNWAETQYF
TGTGCCAGCAGCCGAGATAATTGGGCCGAGACCCAGTACTTC
>few|TRBV2|TRBJ1-4|-
CGTGSTNEKLFF
TGTGGAACAGGGAGCACTAATGAAAAACTGTTTTTT
>once|TRBV29-1|TRBJ2-7|-
CSVYEYEQYF
TGCAGCGTTTACGAGTACGAGCAGTACTTC
>few|TRBV5-1|TRBJ1-1|-
CASSSDPSILNTEAFF
TGCGCCAGCAGCTCTGACCCTTCTATTCTGAACACTGAAGCTTTCTTT
>-|TRBV7-2|TRBJ1-4|-
CASRAGERGEKLFF
TGTGCCAGCAGGGCAGGGGAAAGGGGTGAAAAACTGTTTTTT
>-|TRBV19|TRBJ1-3|-
CASCDREPMPNSGNTIYF
TGTGCCAGTTGCGACCGGGAGCCGATGCCCAACTCTGGAAACACCATATATTTT
>-|TRBV24-1|TRBJ2-3|-
CATQPGNGVPADTQYF
TGTGCCACCCAACCAGGCAACGGTGTCCCGGCAGATACGCAGTATTTT
>-|TRBV9|TRBJ1-1|-
CASSVANGLWPEAFF
TGTGCCAGCAGCGTAGCTAATGGACTTTGGCCTGAAGCTTTCTTT
>-|TRBV7-2|TRBJ1-2|-
CASSTRYRDGYTF
TGTGCCAGCAGCACCCGGTACAGGGACGGCTACACCTTC
>-|TRBV7-9|TRBJ2-7|TRBD2
CASSLKTSGGYEQYF
TGTGCCAGCAGCTTGAAGACTAGCGGGGGCTACGAGCAGTACTTC
>-|TRBV5-6|TRBJ2-2|TRBD1
CASSGGTGAPTGELFF
TGTGCCAGCAGCGGTGGGACAGGGGCCCCAACTGGGGAGCTGTTTTTT
>-|TRBV6-5|TRBJ2-7|TRBD2
CASSLGTSGLYEQYF
TGTGCCAGCAGTCTCGGGACTAGCGGACTCTACGAGCAGTACTTC
>-|TRBV19|TRBJ2-2|-
CASSIAELTTGELFF
TGTGCCAGTAGTATAGCCGAGTTGACTACCGGGGAGCTGTTTTTT
>-|TRBV9|TRBJ1-1|-
CASSVDRNTEAFF
TGTGCCAGCAGCGTAGACAGAAACACTGAAGCTTTCTTT
>once|TRBV11-3|TRBJ2-7|-
CASSLEHGAAYEQYF
TGTGCCAGCAGCTTAGAACACGGGGCCGCCTACGAGCAGTACTTC
>-|TRBV28|TRBJ2-7|-
CASSLVRESSYEQYF
TGTGCCAGCAGTTTAGTCAGGGAGAGCTCCTACGAGCAGTACTTC
>-|TRBV2|TRBJ2-1|TRBD2
CASSERVAGGLDEQFF
TGTGCCAGCAGTGAACGGGTCGCGGGGGGGCTGGATGAGCAGTTCTTC
>few|TRBV5-1|TRBJ2-6|-
CASSLRSGRSAGANVLTF
TGCGCCAGCAGCTTACGTTCAGGGAGGTCGGCTGGGGCCAACGTCCTGACTTTC
>-|TRBV27|TRBJ2-1|-
CATLPRVSSYNEQFF
TGTGCTACCTTGCCGAGGGTAAGCTCCTACAATGAGCAGTTCTTC
>-|TRBV5-1|TRBJ1-1|-
CASSLQGQNTEAFF
TGCGCCAGCAGCTTGCAGGGGCAGAACACTGAAGCTTTCTTT
>-|TRBV28|TRBJ1-1|-
CASKENTEAFF
TGTGCCAGCAAGGAGAACACTGAAGCTTTCTTT
>-|TRBV28|TRBJ2-5|-
CASSSGAIETQYF
TGTGCCAGCAGTTCCGGGGCGATAGAGACCCAGTACTTC
>-|TRBV19|TRBJ2-3|TRBD1
CASSLNRGYTQYF
TGTGCCAGTAGCCTAAACAGGGGTTATACGCAGTATTTT
>once|TRBV28|TRBJ2-2|-
CASRRPNTGELFF
TGTGCCAGCCGGCGGCCGAACACCGGGGAGCTGTTTTTT
>-|TRBV20-1|TRBJ1-1|-
CSASRQGGTEAFF
TGCAGTGCTAGTCGTCAGGGTGGAACTGAAGCTTTCTTT
>-|TRBV6-5|TRBJ1-2|-
CASSPEGGYGYTF
TGTGCCAGCAGCCCCGAGGGGGGCTATGGCTACACCTTC
>-|TRBV10-2|TRBJ2-3|-
CASRLAVSTDTQYF
TGCGCCAGCAGACTAGCAGTTAGCACAGATACGCAGTATTTT
>-|TRBV6-2/TRBV6-3|TRBJ1-5|-
CASSRNLASEGNQPQHF
TGTGCCAGCAGTAGGAATTTAGCATCTGAGGGCAATCAGCCCCAGCATTTT
>few|TRBV29-1|TRBJ2-7|TRBD2
CSVETSDYEQYF
TGCAGCGTAGAGACTAGCGACTACGAGCAGTACTTC
>-|TRBV28|TRBJ2-7|-
CASRSDRVNSYEQYF
TGTGCCAGCAGGTCGGACAGAGTTAACTCCTACGAGCAGTACTTC